The rows below give T cell receptor beta chains drawn from one sample of a study of blood T cell repertoires in COVID-19. Sequenced by immunoSEQ multiplex PCR; TCRdb stores in-frame clones only, minus some. Of 140,000 to 150,000 clones listed, roughly 88% were seen once; the top ten hold about 10%. Sequencing was done on a sample of peripheral blood. All receptors come from a man in his sixties with active or convalescent COVID-19. The CDR3 runs from the conserved cysteine through the conserved F or W. The order of the fields is J gene, clone size, V gene, D gene, CDR3 protein, CDR3 DNA. A D gene is named only where the DNA matches it firmly. Only some rows state a clone size, as once, few, many or a class for expanded clones.

J: TRBJ2-7
size: -
V: TRBV18
D: TRBD2
CDR3: CASSPATSGRAGNEQYF
DNA: TGTGCCAGCTCACCGGCGACTAGCGGGAGGGCCGGGAACGAGCAGTACTTC

J: TRBJ2-1
size: -
V: TRBV5-1
D: TRBD2
CDR3: CASSSHRLAGNYNEQFF
DNA: TGCGCCAGCAGCTCACATAGACTAGCGGGAAACTACAATGAGCAGTTCTTC

J: TRBJ2-1
size: once
V: TRBV3-1/TRBV3-2
D: -
CDR3: CASSRPGGPYNEQFF
DNA: TGTGCCAGCAGCCGGCCCGGCGGGCCCTACAATGAGCAGTTCTTC

J: TRBJ1-1
size: -
V: TRBV28
D: -
CDR3: CASSLRAGQLTEAFF
DNA: TGTGCCAGCAGTTTAAGGGCAGGGCAGCTCACTGAAGCTTTCTTT

J: TRBJ2-1
size: -
V: TRBV7-9
D: TRBD2
CDR3: CASSLSPGLAVYNEQFF
DNA: TGTGCCAGCAGCTTAAGTCCCGGACTAGCGGTTTACAATGAGCAGTTCTTC

J: TRBJ1-2
size: -
V: TRBV27
D: TRBD1
CDR3: CASSFAQGTGGYTF
DNA: TGTGCCAGCAGTTTTGCACAGGGGACGGGAGGCTACACCTTC

J: TRBJ2-1
size: few
V: TRBV14
D: TRBD2
CDR3: CASSRALIAGEPQFF
DNA: TGTGCCAGCAGCCGAGCGTTGATAGCGGGAGAGCCGCAGTTCTTC

J: TRBJ2-5
size: -
V: TRBV7-2
D: TRBD2
CDR3: CASSSTSGSGETQYF
DNA: TGTGCCAGCAGCTCGACTAGCGGGAGTGGGGAGACCCAGTACTTC

J: TRBJ2-2
size: few
V: TRBV7-9
D: -
CDR3: CASSPQLRAYRVGTGELFF
DNA: TGTGCCAGCAGCCCCCAGCTGAGGGCTTACAGGGTTGGCACCGGGGAGCTGTTTTTT

J: TRBJ2-1
size: -
V: TRBV19
D: TRBD1
CDR3: CASTPRDRGNNEQFF
DNA: TGTGCCAGTACACCCCGGGACAGGGGGAACAATGAGCAGTTCTTC

J: TRBJ2-5
size: -
V: TRBV30
D: -
CDR3: CAWSGRGQETQYF
DNA: TGTGCCTGGAGTGGCAGGGGCCAAGAGACCCAGTACTTC

J: TRBJ1-1
size: -
V: TRBV7-2
D: -
CDR3: CASSFRGLDTEAFF
DNA: TGTGCCAGCAGCTTTAGGGGGTTAGACACTGAAGCTTTCTTT

J: TRBJ2-3
size: -
V: TRBV9
D: TRBD2
CDR3: CASSSTGTSGTDTQYF
DNA: TGTGCCAGCAGCTCGACCGGGACTAGCGGCACAGATACGCAGTATTTT

J: TRBJ1-5
size: once
V: TRBV18
D: -
CDR3: CASSPGEIRNQPQHF
DNA: TGTGCCAGCTCACCAGGGGAGATTCGCAATCAGCCCCAGCATTTT

J: TRBJ1-3
size: -
V: TRBV21-1
D: -
CDR3: CASSVLGQGHSGNTIYF
DNA: TGTGCCAGCAGTGTACTTGGACAGGGCCACTCTGGAAACACCATATATTTT

J: TRBJ2-3
size: -
V: TRBV3-1/TRBV3-2
D: TRBD2
CDR3: CASSQEWLAGDTQYF
DNA: TGTGCCAGCAGCCAAGAATGGCTAGCGGGAGATACGCAGTATTTT

J: TRBJ2-5
size: -
V: TRBV24-1
D: -
CDR3: CATSVGGTSQETQYF
DNA: TGTGCCACCAGCGTGGGGGGGACAAGCCAAGAGACCCAGTACTTC

J: TRBJ2-1
size: -
V: TRBV3-1/TRBV3-2
D: -
CDR3: CASSQDIRSYNEQFF
DNA: TGTGCCAGCAGCCAAGATATCCGCTCCTACAATGAGCAGTTCTTC

J: TRBJ1-4
size: -
V: TRBV5-1
D: TRBD1
CDR3: CASSLAYRGDEKLFF
DNA: TGCGCCAGCAGCTTGGCCTACAGGGGCGATGAAAAACTGTTTTTT

J: TRBJ2-7
size: -
V: TRBV6-5
D: -
CDR3: CASSYSGEYEQYF
DNA: TGTGCCAGCAGTTACTCCGGAGAATACGAGCAGTACTTC

J: TRBJ2-7
size: -
V: TRBV19
D: TRBD1
CDR3: CASAPQGQLLYTGYEQYF
DNA: TGTGCCAGTGCTCCCCAGGGACAGTTACTCTATACTGGGTACGAGCAGTACTTC

J: TRBJ1-1
size: -
V: TRBV13
D: -
CDR3: CASSWRGFGGRNTEAFF
DNA: TGTGCCAGCAGCTGGAGGGGATTTGGAGGCCGGAACACTGAAGCTTTCTTT

J: TRBJ2-7
size: -
V: TRBV5-4
D: TRBD2
CDR3: CASSSLAGGPYEQYF
DNA: TGTGCCAGCAGCTCACTAGCGGGAGGGCCCTACGAGCAGTACTTC

J: TRBJ1-2
size: -
V: TRBV25-1
D: -
CDR3: CASSEYIPGAGYTF
DNA: TGTGCCAGCAGTGAATATATTCCGGGTGCTGGCTACACCTTC

J: TRBJ1-5
size: -
V: TRBV2
D: -
CDR3: CASNIPSNQPQHF
DNA: TGTGCCAGCAACATTCCTAGCAATCAGCCCCAGCATTTT

J: TRBJ1-5
size: -
V: TRBV27
D: TRBD1
CDR3: CASSDRGGVTQHF
DNA: TGTGCCAGCAGTGACAGGGGGGGCGTAACCCAGCATTTT

J: TRBJ1-5
size: -
V: TRBV18
D: -
CDR3: CASSPSGTAVNQPQHF
DNA: TGTGCCAGCTCACCATCCGGGACTGCGGTGAATCAGCCCCAGCATTTT

J: TRBJ2-2
size: -
V: TRBV24-1
D: TRBD1
CDR3: CATSRVGQSTGELFF
DNA: TGTGCCACCAGTCGGGTGGGACAGAGCACCGGGGAGCTGTTTTTT

J: TRBJ1-2
size: -
V: TRBV10-3
D: -
CDR3: CAISESGEAGYTF
DNA: TGTGCCATCAGTGAGTCTGGGGAGGCCGGCTACACCTTC

J: TRBJ2-5
size: -
V: TRBV23-1
D: -
CDR3: CASSQSEGAGETQYF
DNA: TGCGCCAGCAGTCAATCGGAGGGGGCAGGAGAGACCCAGTACTTC

J: TRBJ1-3
size: -
V: TRBV28
D: -
CDR3: CASSQGAGNTIYF
DNA: TGTGCCAGCAGCCAGGGTGCTGGAAACACCATATATTTT

J: TRBJ1-6
size: -
V: TRBV27
D: -
CDR3: CASSLSRESSPLHF
DNA: TGTGCCAGCAGTTTATCCCGGGAAAGTTCACCCCTCCACTTT

J: TRBJ2-7
size: once
V: TRBV6-5
D: TRBD2
CDR3: CASSNSGAYEQYF
DNA: TGTGCCAGCAGTAATAGCGGGGCCTACGAGCAGTACTTC

J: TRBJ1-1
size: -
V: TRBV2
D: TRBD1
CDR3: CASSRTGENTEAFF
DNA: TGTGCCAGCAGTAGGACAGGAGAGAACACTGAAGCTTTCTTT

J: TRBJ2-5
size: -
V: TRBV11-3
D: -
CDR3: CASSLRTGTTQYF
DNA: TGTGCCAGCAGCCTCCGGACGGGGACAACCCAGTACTTC

J: TRBJ2-7
size: -
V: TRBV9
D: TRBD2
CDR3: CASSVGLAGTYEQYF
DNA: TGTGCCAGCAGCGTTGGACTAGCGGGAACCTACGAGCAGTACTTC

J: TRBJ1-5
size: -
V: TRBV28
D: -
CDR3: CASSSRREGKPQHF
DNA: TGTGCCAGCAGTTCCCGAAGAGAGGGAAAGCCCCAGCATTTT

J: TRBJ1-1
size: -
V: TRBV29-1
D: -
CDR3: CSVDIRGYPEAFF
DNA: TGCAGCGTTGACATCCGGGGTTACCCTGAAGCTTTCTTT

J: TRBJ1-4
size: -
V: TRBV28
D: TRBD1
CDR3: CASRTNRGRSEKLFF
DNA: TGTGCCAGCAGGACCAACAGGGGGCGGTCTGAAAAACTGTTTTTT

J: TRBJ2-7
size: -
V: TRBV28
D: TRBD2
CDR3: CASSSPGLAHYEQYF
DNA: TGTGCCAGCAGTTCCCCGGGACTAGCGCACTACGAGCAGTACTTC

J: TRBJ1-2
size: -
V: TRBV12-3/TRBV12-4
D: -
CDR3: CASSSSHLYGYTF
DNA: TGTGCCAGCAGTTCAAGTCATCTATATGGCTACACCTTC

J: TRBJ1-4
size: few
V: TRBV2
D: TRBD1
CDR3: CASRRGQGENEKLFF
DNA: TGTGCCAGCAGGAGGGGACAGGGGGAGAATGAAAAACTGTTTTTT

J: TRBJ1-5
size: -
V: TRBV18
D: TRBD1
CDR3: CASSILRTGTDQPQHF
DNA: TGTGCCAGCTCGATATTACGGACAGGGACGGATCAGCCCCAGCATTTT

J: TRBJ2-1
size: -
V: TRBV12-3/TRBV12-4
D: -
CDR3: CASSLEASHEQFF
DNA: TGTGCCAGCAGTTTAGAGGCTAGCCATGAGCAGTTCTTC

J: TRBJ1-4
size: once
V: TRBV14
D: -
CDR3: CASSQGGEKLFF
DNA: TGTGCCAGCAGCCAAGGAGGTGAAAAACTGTTTTTT

J: TRBJ1-5
size: -
V: TRBV27
D: -
CDR3: CASSPVQPQHF
DNA: TGTGCCAGCAGTCCCGTTCAGCCCCAGCATTTT

J: TRBJ2-2
size: -
V: TRBV5-6
D: TRBD1
CDR3: CASSFQGVATGELFF
DNA: TGTGCCAGCAGCTTCCAGGGGGTGGCCACCGGGGAGCTGTTTTTT

J: TRBJ1-2
size: -
V: TRBV10-3
D: TRBD1
CDR3: CAISIQGARSGYTF
DNA: TGTGCCATCAGCATACAGGGGGCGAGAAGTGGCTACACCTTC

J: TRBJ1-4
size: -
V: TRBV19
D: -
CDR3: CASSTLASGMGEKLFF
DNA: TGTGCCAGTAGTACATTAGCGTCGGGGATGGGAGAAAAACTGTTTTTT

J: TRBJ1-2
size: -
V: TRBV18
D: TRBD1
CDR3: CASSPPGQLPYGYTF
DNA: TGTGCCAGCTCACCACCGGGACAGCTTCCCTATGGCTACACCTTC

J: TRBJ2-5
size: -
V: TRBV11-2
D: -
CDR3: CASSLQGLETQYF
DNA: TGTGCCAGCAGCTTGCAGGGGCTAGAGACCCAGTACTTC

J: TRBJ1-2
size: -
V: TRBV3-1/TRBV3-2
D: -
CDR3: CASRPYTGKDYGYTF
DNA: TGTGCCAGCAGGCCTTACACAGGGAAGGACTATGGCTACACCTTC

J: TRBJ2-7
size: -
V: TRBV24-1
D: -
CDR3: CATSDFGRGGSYEQYF
DNA: TGTGCCACCAGTGATTTTGGCAGGGGTGGTTCCTACGAGCAGTACTTC

J: TRBJ2-3
size: -
V: TRBV6-5
D: TRBD1
CDR3: CASTGTVTDTQYF
DNA: TGTGCCAGCACCGGGACAGTCACAGATACGCAGTATTTT

J: TRBJ2-7
size: -
V: TRBV11-2
D: TRBD1
CDR3: CASSLEQGYEQYF
DNA: TGTGCCAGCAGCTTAGAACAGGGGTACGAGCAGTACTTC

J: TRBJ2-1
size: -
V: TRBV14
D: TRBD2
CDR3: CASSQDTRTSGRTNNEQFF
DNA: TGTGCCAGCAGCCAAGATACTAGGACTAGCGGGAGGACTAACAATGAGCAGTTCTTC

J: TRBJ1-1
size: -
V: TRBV18
D: -
CDR3: CASSLKQMNTEAFF
DNA: TGTGCCAGCTCACTTAAGCAAATGAACACTGAAGCTTTCTTT

J: TRBJ1-1
size: -
V: TRBV7-8
D: TRBD1
CDR3: CASSFRVDRGRIYTEAFF
DNA: TGTGCCAGCAGTTTTAGAGTAGACAGGGGGCGAATTTACACTGAAGCTTTCTTT

J: TRBJ1-5
size: -
V: TRBV10-3
D: TRBD1
CDR3: CAISDRVEQPQHF
DNA: TGTGCCATCAGCGACAGGGTTGAGCAGCCCCAGCATTTT

J: TRBJ2-7
size: -
V: TRBV18
D: -
CDR3: CASSEGDKQKRF
DNA: TGTGCCAGCTCAGAAGGGGACAAGCAGAAGCGGTTC